This T cell receptor (beta chain) stems from a study of blood T cell repertoires in COVID-19. Germline values: CDR1 LNHDA, CDR2 SQIVND (reference sequence). The CDR3 is made up of 15 amino acids. J gave up 0 bases and V 3 bases, and 1 base lay outside the gene matches. This clone was observed once. The assay was immunoSEQ multiplex PCR, and TCRdb's table has in-frame clones only and misses some. The sample lists around 72,000 clones, nearly 90% seen once, with more than 25% in the top ten. Sequencing used peripheral blood. The TCR sequence derives from a man in his forties or fifties with acute or convalescent COVID-19. This chain joins TRBV19 and TRBJ2-2; 7 bases map to TRBD1. This CDR3 is CASSIGTANTGELFF. For the CDR3, the DNA is TGTGCCAGTAGTATTGGGACAGCGAACACCGGGGAGCTGTTTTTT. The complete variable domain, with remaining parts taken from reference TRBV19 and TRBJ2-2, reads DGGITQSPKYLFRKEGQNVTLSCEQNLNHDAMYWYRQDPGQGLRLIYYSQIVNDFQKGDIAEGYSVSREKKESFPLTVTSAQKNPTAFYLCASSIGTANTGELFFGEGSRLTVL.